A selection of T cell receptor beta chains follows, all from one sample in a study of chemoradiotherapy in HPV16-positive cancers. The data were produced by immunoSEQ multiplex PCR, yet TCRdb's version contains in-frame clones alone and is incomplete. The sample lists around 24,000 clones, approximately 84% occurring once. The sample here was blood, taken from a patient who underwent chemoradiotherapy. These receptors originate from a human donor with HPV-associated anogenital cancer. Each CDR3 is given without its conserved first and last residue.

CDR3: ASSFTGSSYEQY
length: 12
V: TRBV27

CDR3: AWSVRVSGANVLT
length: 13
V: TRBV30

CDR3: ASRPPGGVLGYT
length: 12
V: TRBV6-5

CDR3: ASSPGQEMVTGELF
length: 14
V: TRBV7-8

CDR3: ASSPGQFSALH
length: 11
V: TRBV5-6

CDR3: ASSLVGEDEQY
length: 11
V: TRBV7-2

CDR3: ASSVPGARVLT
length: 11
V: TRBV11-2

CDR3: ASSAPGTSGGSYEQY
length: 15
V: TRBV19

CDR3: ASSPRTGNEQF
length: 11
V: TRBV4-3

CDR3: ASSVAGEQF
length: 9
V: TRBV9

CDR3: ASSGASWGLGGYT
length: 13
V: TRBV6-1

CDR3: ASSYASNTGELF
length: 12
V: TRBV2

CDR3: ASSLVETQY
length: 9
V: TRBV5-5

CDR3: ASSQDLVGQPQH
length: 12
V: TRBV4-3

CDR3: ASSPRDRGRGNTIY
length: 14
V: TRBV11-2

CDR3: ASSPRRGPAETQY
length: 13
V: TRBV5-4

CDR3: ASSIIRDRNQPQH
length: 13
V: TRBV19

CDR3: ASGLPVAGGAGELF
length: 14
V: TRBV12-5

CDR3: ASSLGRGPANTGELF
length: 15
V: TRBV5-1

CDR3: ASSAAFRQGQGYT
length: 13
V: TRBV5-4

CDR3: ASSYSSGAGQPQH
length: 13
V: TRBV6-5

CDR3: ASSTTGGETQY
length: 11
V: TRBV18

CDR3: ASSPLQGADNEQF
length: 13
V: TRBV5-4

CDR3: AWRRVPGGYT
length: 10
V: TRBV30

CDR3: ASSPKPRPPKGDYNEQF
length: 17
V: TRBV5-1

CDR3: ASSYGSSYNSPLH
length: 13
V: TRBV4-3

CDR3: ASSLGSSYT
length: 9
V: TRBV5-4

CDR3: ASSLQTSYEQY
length: 11
V: TRBV11-2

CDR3: ASSESMGRNYGYT
length: 13
V: TRBV6-1

CDR3: ASSQGTAATNEKLF
length: 14
V: TRBV4-3

CDR3: ASSSRRYSGANVLT
length: 14
V: TRBV19

CDR3: ASSLAIQPRNSALH
length: 14
V: TRBV5-4

CDR3: ASSPGQMNTEAF
length: 12
V: TRBV5-5

CDR3: ASSLSPIGTEAF
length: 12
V: TRBV11-3

CDR3: ASTRGLAPNEQF
length: 12
V: TRBV19

CDR3: ASSEEGHTEAF
length: 11
V: TRBV6-5

CDR3: AWGNDRVFTYEQY
length: 13
V: TRBV30